This TCR beta chain came from a study of T cell responses to AZD1222 COVID-19 vaccine. The study, taken as a whole, reports: Close to half of spike-specific TCRs reportedly recognize unmutated variant regions.

Per the germline V gene, CDR1 is SGHKS and CDR2 is YYEKEE (reference sequence). The CDR3 runs to 15 residues. Unmatched junction bases numbered 16, after V lost 9 bases and J lost 7 bases. To note about this clone: What it binds is not known.

Measured with immunoSEQ multiplex PCR; TCRdb has only the in-frame clones, and not every one. Its table records over 130,000 clones. This clonotype originated in an adult in good health. The chain links TRBV5-5 to TRBJ2-1, with 7 bases lining up with TRBD2. Sequenced sample: peripheral blood. The CDR3 is CATTWGGFLQNEQFF. Here the CDR3 DNA reads TGTGCCACCACCTGGGGGGGGTTTTTGCAGAATGAGCAGTTCTTC.